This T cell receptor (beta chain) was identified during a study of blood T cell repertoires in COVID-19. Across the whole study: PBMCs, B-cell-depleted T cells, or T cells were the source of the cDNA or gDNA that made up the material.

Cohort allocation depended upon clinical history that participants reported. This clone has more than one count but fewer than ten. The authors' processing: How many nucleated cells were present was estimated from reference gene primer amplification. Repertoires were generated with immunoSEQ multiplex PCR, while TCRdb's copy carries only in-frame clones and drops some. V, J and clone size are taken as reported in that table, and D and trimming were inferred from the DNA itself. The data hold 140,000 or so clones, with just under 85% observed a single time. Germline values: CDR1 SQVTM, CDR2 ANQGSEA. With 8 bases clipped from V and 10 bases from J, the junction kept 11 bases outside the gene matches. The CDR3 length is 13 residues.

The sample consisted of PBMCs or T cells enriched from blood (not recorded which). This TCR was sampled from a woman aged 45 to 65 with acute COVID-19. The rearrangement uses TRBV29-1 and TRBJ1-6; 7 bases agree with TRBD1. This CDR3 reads CSTRQGPASPLHF. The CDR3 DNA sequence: TGCAGCACCAGACAGGGACCCGCCTCACCCCTCCACTTT.